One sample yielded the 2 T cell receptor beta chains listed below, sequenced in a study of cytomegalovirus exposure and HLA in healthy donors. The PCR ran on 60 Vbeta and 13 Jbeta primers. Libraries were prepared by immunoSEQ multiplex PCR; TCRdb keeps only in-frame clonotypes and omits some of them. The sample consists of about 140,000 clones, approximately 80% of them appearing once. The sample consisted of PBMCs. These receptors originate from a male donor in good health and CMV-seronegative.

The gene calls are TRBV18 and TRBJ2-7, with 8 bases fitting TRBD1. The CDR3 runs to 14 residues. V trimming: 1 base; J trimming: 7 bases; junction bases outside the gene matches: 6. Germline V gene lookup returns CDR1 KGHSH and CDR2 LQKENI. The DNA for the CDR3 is TGTGCCAGCTCACCACGGGACAGGACGTCGGAGCAGTACTTC. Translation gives CASSPRDRTSEQYF.

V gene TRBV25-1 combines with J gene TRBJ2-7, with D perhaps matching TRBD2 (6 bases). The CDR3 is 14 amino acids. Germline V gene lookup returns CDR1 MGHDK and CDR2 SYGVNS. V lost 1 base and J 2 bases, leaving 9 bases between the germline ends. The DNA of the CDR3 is TGTGCCAGCAGTGAATCCGGGAGCGCCTACGAGCAGTACTTC. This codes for CASSESGSAYEQYF.